These 19 T cell receptor beta chains were all obtained from the same sample, sequenced in a study of T cell repertoires in cytomegalovirus infection. Each CDR3 protein is one row after TCRdb ran MiXCR on the reads. The sample consists of hundreds of thousands of distinct CDR3 sequences, roughly 36% of them appearing once. Material for sequencing was PBMCs. Receptors were obtained from a human donor in good health (CMV status not recorded). Some clones in this sample may be carry-over from other donors' samples.

This rearrangement joins TRBV7-6 to TRBJ2-7, with D possibly being TRBD1 (7 bases). Germline V lookup: CDR1 SGHVS, CDR2 FNYEAQ. The CDR3 sequence is 17 residues long. V lost 5 bases to trimming and J lost 0 bases, with 20 bases between them. The CDR3 DNA sequence: TGTGCCAGCAGCCGACAGGGACTGAGGACGACCTCCTACGAGCAGTACTTC. As protein: CASSRQGLRTTSYEQYF.

The gene calls are TRBV6-5 and TRBJ1-6; maybe TRBD1 (6 bases). The CDR3 consists of 12 residues. CDR1 is MNHEY, CDR2 SVGAGI, per germline. Trimming took off 6 bases at V and 9 bases at J, with 9 bases between the two ends. CDR3 protein: CASRRDTSPLHF. In nucleotides, the CDR3 is TGTGCCAGCAGGCGGGACACTTCACCCCTCCACTTT.

For this clonotype: A much larger clone lies a single base off, so this may be a read error. The V and J genes are TRBV6-6 and TRBJ2-7, with 9 bases identical to TRBD1. Per the germline V gene, CDR1 is MNHNY and CDR2 is SVGAGI (reference sequence). This CDR3 is 15 amino acids long. The CDR3 DNA is TGTGCCAGCAGTGGGGCAGGGACAGGGCCCTACGCGCAGTACTTC. Translating it yields CASSGAGTGPYAQYF.

This rearrangement joins TRBV28 to TRBJ2-7, with 8 bases fitting TRBD2. Germline V lookup: CDR1 MDHEN, CDR2 SYDVKM. With V trimmed by 2 bases and J by 12 bases, 6 bases remained unmatched. There are 12 residues in the CDR3. The CDR3 DNA sequence: TGTGCCAGCAGTTTAGTGGGCAGCGGGGGGTACTTC. Its translation is CASSLVGSGGYF. Using reference TRBV28 and TRBJ2-7 for the parts outside the CDR3, the full variable domain is DVKVTQSSRYLVKRTGEKVFLECVQDMDHENMFWYRQDPGLGLRLIYFSYDVKMKEKGDIPEGYSVSREKKERFSLILESASTNQTSMYLCASSLVGSGGYFGPGTRLTVT.

This sequence joins TRBV19 and TRBJ1-2; D possibly corresponds to TRBD1 (6 bases). V was clipped by 6 bases and J by 10 bases, with 15 bases between them. Per germline, CDR1 LNHDA and CDR2 SQIVND (reference sequence). The CDR3 has 12 residues. CDR3 in DNA: TGTGCCAGTAGCTGGGAGACAGGCACCTACACCTTC. Protein product: CASSWETGTYTF.

The chain carries TRBV12-3 or TRBV12-4 and TRBJ1-6; TRBD1 matches 9 bases. The V gene end was trimmed by 1 base and the J gene end by 12 bases; junction bases not matched to a gene: 7. The CDR3 sequence is 15 residues long. This CDR3 reads CASSLGQGGVIPLHF. The CDR3 coding sequence is TGTGCCAGCAGTTTAGGACAGGGGGGTGTCATACCCCTCCACTTT.

In its sample, this clonotype was seen a few times. V gene TRBV7-8 combines with J gene TRBJ1-5; possibly TRBD1 for D (6 bases). The V end lost 1 base, the J end lost 2 bases, and 9 bases lay between the germline ends. This CDR3 is 15 amino acids long. Germline V gene sequence: CDR1 SGHVS, CDR2 FQNEAQ. CDR3 in DNA: TGTGCCAGCAGCTTAGACAGGGTCGGCAATCAGCCCCAGCATTTT. It yields the protein CASSLDRVGNQPQHF.

This sequence joins TRBV11-2 and TRBJ1-2; a weak D match, TRBD1 (5 bases). The CDR3 runs to 15 residues. V gave up 7 bases and J gave up 4 bases, with 19 bases separating them. Per the germline V gene, CDR1 is SGHAT and CDR2 is FQNNGV. CDR3 nucleotides: TGTGCCAGCAACCCAGTGGGTACAGGCAGCTATGGCTACACCTTC. Amino acid sequence: CASNPVGTGSYGYTF.

This clonotype was detected a few times. The gene calls are TRBV12-3 or TRBV12-4 and TRBJ2-2; 16 bases match TRBD2. J lost 6 bases, V lost 3 bases, and 4 bases had no gene match. CDR3 length: 17 amino acids. The CDR3 is CASSLEGLAGGPGELFF. The CDR3 region has the DNA TGTGCCAGCAGTTTGGAGGGACTAGCGGGAGGGCCCGGGGAGCTGTTTTTT.

In its sample, this clonotype was seen many times. The J gene is TRBJ2-1, the V gene TRBV7-6; 8 bases agree with TRBD2. V shed 1 base, J shed 7 bases, and the junction held 6 bases outside the gene matches. Germline V gene lookup returns CDR1 SGHVS and CDR2 FNYEAQ. This CDR3 is 15 amino acids long. CDR3 sequence (DNA): TGTGCCAGCAGCTTAGAGCCCGGGAGGGCGAATGAGCAGTTCTTC. Translating gives CASSLEPGRANEQFF.

This chain's CDR3 is CASSLDSFYEQYF. The CDR3 DNA is TGTGCCAGCAGTTTAGACAGCTTCTACGAGCAGTACTTC. This chain joins TRBV6-5 and TRBJ2-7, with D possibly matching TRBD1 (5 bases). Trimming took 4 bases from V and 3 from J, leaving 10 bases between them. The germline V gene encodes CDR1 MNHEY and CDR2 SVGAGI. The CDR3 totals 13 residues.

This chain joins TRBV2 and TRBJ2-1, with TRBD2 matching over 7 bases. Germline values: CDR1 SNHLY, CDR2 FYNNEI. The CDR3 has 17 residues. Trimming cost V 3 bases and J 0 bases; bases outside gene matches: 8. CDR3 residues: CASSDAGTTSSYNEQFF. The CDR3 DNA reads TGTGCCAGCAGTGACGCAGGGACTACGAGCTCCTACAATGAGCAGTTCTTC.

The chain joins TRBV6-1 to TRBJ1-4, with 9 bases that match TRBD1. The CDR3 runs 13 residues. Germline assignment: CDR1 MNHNS and CDR2 SASEGT. V lost 10 bases, J lost 8 bases, and 8 bases stayed unmatched. CDR3 DNA sequence: TGTGCCACCCTCCGGGACAGGGTCGAAAAACTGTTTTTT. Translated: CATLRDRVEKLFF.

This clonotype was observed a few times. The chain carries TRBV20-1 and TRBJ2-2, with 7 bases matching TRBD1. Germline CDR1 DFQATT, CDR2 SNEGSKA (reference sequence). V trimming: 2 bases; J trimming: 0 bases; junction bases outside the gene matches: 9. This CDR3 region has 17 residues. In DNA, the CDR3 is TGCAGTGCTAGATCCCTAGACAGGGCCCCGAACACCGGGGAGCTGTTTTTT. Translation gives CSARSLDRAPNTGELFF.

The chain employs TRBV27 and TRBJ2-7, with 11 bases that match TRBD2. Per the germline V gene, CDR1 is MNHEY and CDR2 is SMNVEV (reference sequence). With V trimmed by 0 bases and J by 3 bases, 4 bases remained unmatched. The CDR3 has 16 residues. The CDR3 DNA follows: TGTGCCAGCAGTTTATCTCCGACTAGCGGGATCTACGAGCAGTACTTC. Its protein product is CASSLSPTSGIYEQYF.

This clonotype was seen more than once but under ten times. The V and J genes are TRBV6-1 and TRBJ2-7; the match to TRBD1 covers 11 bases. V shed 1 base, J shed 7 bases, and the junction held 6 bases outside the gene matches. CDR1 is MNHNS, CDR2 SASEGT, per germline. This CDR3 is 15 amino acids long. Here the CDR3 reads CASSEGGQGAGEQYF. The CDR3 nucleotides are TGTGCCAGCAGTGAAGGAGGACAGGGGGCGGGGGAGCAGTACTTC.

This chain joins TRBV27 and TRBJ2-7; TRBD1 might be the D (5 bases). From germline, CDR1 is MNHEY and CDR2 SMNVEV (reference sequence). The V and J ends lost 5 bases and 3 bases respectively, with 20 bases between them. The CDR3 contains 16 residues. The CDR3 sequence: CASSDSSLAGIYEQYF. In nucleotides, the CDR3 is TGTGCCAGCAGTGACTCTTCCCTCGCAGGGATCTACGAGCAGTACTTC.

The chain couples TRBV12-3 or TRBV12-4 to TRBJ1-4; D is possibly TRBD1 (5 bases). The CDR3 runs 14 residues. V was trimmed by 5 bases and J by 3 bases, leaving 10 bases between them. CDR3 sequence: CASSPAGANEKLFF. The CDR3, as DNA: TGTGCCAGCAGTCCCGCGGGGGCTAATGAAAAACTGTTTTTT.

J is TRBJ1-4 and V is TRBV11-1; 8 nucleotides line up with TRBD1. Trimming removed 5 bases from V and 2 bases from J; junction bases left unmatched: 4. This CDR3 is 15 amino acids long. Germline V CDR1 and CDR2: SGHAT, FQDESV (reference sequence). The CDR3 bases are TGTGCCAGCAGCCACCGGACAGGGACTAATGAAAAACTGTTTTTT. This gives the protein CASSHRTGTNEKLFF.